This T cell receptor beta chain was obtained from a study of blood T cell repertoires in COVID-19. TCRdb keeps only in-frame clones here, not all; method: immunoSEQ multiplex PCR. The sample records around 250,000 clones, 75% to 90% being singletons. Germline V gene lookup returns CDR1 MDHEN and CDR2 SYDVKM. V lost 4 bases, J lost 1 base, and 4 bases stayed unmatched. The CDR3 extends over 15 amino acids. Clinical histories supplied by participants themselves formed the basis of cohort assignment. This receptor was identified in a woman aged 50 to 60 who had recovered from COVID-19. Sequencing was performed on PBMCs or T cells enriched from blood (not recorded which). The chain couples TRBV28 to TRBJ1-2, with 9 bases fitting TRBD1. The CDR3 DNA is TGTGCCAGCAGTTCCTTGACAGGGGGTAACTATGGCTACACCTTC. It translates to CASSSLTGGNYGYTF.